These 32 T cell receptor beta chains share one sample of origin, sequenced in a study of blood T cell repertoires in COVID-19. Repertoires were generated with immunoSEQ multiplex PCR, while TCRdb's copy carries only in-frame clones and drops some. The table shows hundreds of thousands of clones, with more than 75% occurring only once. Sequences were obtained from peripheral blood. The receptors originated from a middle-aged man with acute or convalescent COVID-19.

This sequence joins TRBV29-1 and TRBJ1-2, with TRBD1 matching 7 bases. CDR1 and CDR2 from the germline V gene are SQVTM and ANQGSEA. The V gene end was trimmed by 1 base and the J gene end by 5 bases; junction bases not matched to a gene: 7. This CDR3 is built from 14 residues. DNA of the CDR3: TGCAGCGTTGAAGGTGGGGAGACAGGGTATGGCTACACCTTC. Amino acids: CSVEGGETGYGYTF.

The CDR3 loop is CASTTGQLNQPQHF. CDR3 nucleotides: TGTGCCAGTACCACGGGACAACTTAATCAGCCCCAGCATTTT. This chain connects TRBV19 to TRBJ1-5, with a possible D match to TRBD1 (6 bases). The CDR3 has 14 amino acids. Trimming took 7 bases from V and 4 from J, leaving 14 bases between them. Germline V lookup: CDR1 LNHDA, CDR2 SQIVND (reference sequence).

The rearrangement links TRBV9 to TRBJ1-2, with 7 positions matching TRBD1. The CDR3 contains 13 residues. V lost 2 bases and J lost 4; bases outside the gene matches: 2. The germline gives CDR1 SGDLS, CDR2 YYNGEE. CDR3 sequence (DNA): TGTGCCAGCAGCGTCCGGGACAGCTATGGCTACACCTTC. Translating gives CASSVRDSYGYTF. Supplemented by reference TRBV9 and TRBJ1-2, the full variable domain reads DSGVTQTPKHLITATGQRVTLRCSPRSGDLSVYWYQQSLDQGLQFLIQYYNGEERAKGNILERFSAQQFPDLHSELNLSSLELGDSALYFCASSVRDSYGYTFGSGTRLTVV.

This sequence joins TRBV18 and TRBJ1-1; no definite D call. V lost 4 bases, J lost 4 bases, and 10 bases lay in between. CDR1 and CDR2 (germline): KGHSH, LQKENI. This CDR3 spans 13 amino acids. The CDR3 DNA reads TGTGCCAGCTCACGGGTGGGAGGCACTGAAGCTTTCTTT. It yields the protein CASSRVGGTEAFF. Based on the CDR3 plus reference TRBV18 and TRBJ1-1, the full variable domain is NAGVMQNPRHLVRRRGQEARLRCSPMKGHSHVYWYRQLPEEGLKFMVYLQKENIIDESGMPKERFSAEFPKEGPSILRIQQVVRGDSAAYFCASSRVGGTEAFFGQGTRLTVV.

This sequence joins TRBV30 and TRBJ2-3; 9 bases are shared with TRBD2. Germline lookup yields CDR1 GTSNPN and CDR2 SVGIG (reference sequence). This CDR3 comprises 18 residues. Trimming at V came to 0 bases and at J to 1 base, leaving 11 bases not matched to a gene. DNA for the CDR3: TGTGCCTGGAGTGTACTGGCGGGGGGGGTCCCCGGCACAGATACGCAGTATTTT. The encoded protein is CAWSVLAGGVPGTDTQYF.

V is TRBV11-3 and J is TRBJ2-7; 7 bases map to TRBD1. V lost 2 bases to trimming and J lost 5 bases; unmatched junction nucleotides: 6. CDR1 is SGHNT, CDR2 YENEEA, per germline. This CDR3 comprises 14 residues. The CDR3, as DNA: TGTGCCAGCAGCTTACAGGGGGAGAGGGACGAGCAGTACTTC. This sequence encodes CASSLQGERDEQYF.

This rearrangement joins TRBV5-5 to TRBJ1-2; 9 bases align to TRBD1. The CDR3 is 13 residues long. Trimming cost V 3 bases and J 5 bases; bases outside gene matches: 2. From germline, CDR1 is SGHKS and CDR2 YYEKEE (reference sequence). The CDR3 region is CASSSDRGYGYTF. The CDR3 coding sequence is TGTGCCAGCAGCTCCGACAGGGGGTATGGCTACACCTTC.

The rearrangement joins TRBV20-1 to TRBJ1-2, with 7 bases fitting TRBD1. V lost 3 bases, J lost 0 bases, and 10 bases stayed unmatched. CDR1 and CDR2 (germline): DFQATT, SNEGSKA (reference sequence). CDR3 length equals 16 residues. CDR3 loop: CSASGLWDRTNYGYTF. The CDR3 coding sequence is TGCAGTGCTAGTGGCCTGTGGGACAGAACTAACTATGGCTACACCTTC.

The chain uses TRBV19 and TRBJ1-1; D not certain. Germline-derived CDR1 and CDR2 are LNHDA and SQIVND (reference sequence). The V gene lost 5 bases and the J gene lost 1 base, with 8 bases spanning the gap. The CDR3 contains 13 residues. CDR3 loop: CASSQWQNTEAFF. The CDR3 DNA reads TGTGCCAGTAGTCAGTGGCAGAACACTGAAGCTTTCTTT.

The chain recombines TRBV6-6 with TRBJ2-1; 15 bases are shared with TRBD2. This CDR3 comprises 18 residues. With 5 bases clipped from V and 2 bases from J, the junction kept 7 bases outside the gene matches. Germline V lookup: CDR1 MNHNY, CDR2 SVGAGI (reference sequence). The CDR3 nucleotides are TGTGCCAGCAGTCCACGGACTAGCGGGGGGGCCGCCTACAATGAGCAGTTCTTC. Translating gives CASSPRTSGGAAYNEQFF.

This rearrangement joins TRBV9 to TRBJ1-3; 7 bases match TRBD1. Germline V gene data show CDR1 as SGDLS and CDR2 as YYNGEE. V lost 4 bases and J lost 2; bases outside the gene matches: 6. The CDR3 loop spans 15 amino acids. CDR3 in DNA: TGTGCCAGCAGCTCAGGGGGTTCGGCTGGAAACACCATATATTTT. Amino acids: CASSSGGSAGNTIYF.

In regard to this clone: This sample also contains other DNA sequences that code for the same CDR3. V and J are TRBV27 and TRBJ2-7; 11 bases map to TRBD1. V trimming: 5 bases; J trimming: 2 bases; junction bases outside the gene matches: 2. The CDR3 is made up of 14 amino acids. Germline CDR1 and CDR2: MNHEY and SMNVEV (reference sequence). This CDR3 reads CASSPGQGAYEQYF. The CDR3, as DNA: TGTGCCAGCAGTCCGGGACAGGGGGCCTACGAGCAGTACTTC.

The rearrangement joins TRBV5-6 to TRBJ1-1, with unresolved D. Trimming removed 0 bases from V and 2 bases from J, with 11 bases in between. The germline V gene has CDR1 SGHDT and CDR2 YYEEEE. The CDR3 is 15 amino acids. The CDR3 DNA follows: TGTGCCAGCAGCTTGGGGACTAGGTCAAACACTGAAGCTTTCTTT. Its translation is CASSLGTRSNTEAFF.

This clone appeared a single time. The gene calls are TRBV9 and TRBJ2-1; TRBD1 agrees at 11 bases. The CDR3 is made up of 18 amino acids. CDR1 is SGDLS, CDR2 YYNGEE, per germline. Losses at the gene ends were 0 bases for V and 7 bases for J; bases not matched to a gene: 12. The CDR3 spells CASSVEGHGQGARNEQFF. The CDR3 region has the DNA TGTGCCAGCAGCGTAGAAGGGCACGGACAGGGGGCGCGTAATGAGCAGTTCTTC.

The rearrangement joins TRBV2 to TRBJ2-7; D is perhaps TRBD2 (5 bases). V lost 7 bases and J lost 0, with 13 bases in between. Germline V gene data show CDR1 as SNHLY and CDR2 as FYNNEI. The CDR3 spans 14 residues. The CDR3 sequence: CASKRTALSYEQYF. Written as DNA, the CDR3 is TGTGCCAGCAAGAGGACTGCCCTCTCCTACGAGCAGTACTTC.

This chain links TRBV5-4 with TRBJ1-1, with 7 nucleotides matching TRBD1. Trimming at V came to 4 bases and at J to 1 base, leaving 7 bases not matched to a gene. This CDR3 comprises 15 residues. Germline CDR1 SGHNT, CDR2 YYREEE (reference sequence). CDR3 nucleotides: TGTGCCAGCAGCCGCCCGGACAGGTCGAACACTGAAGCTTTCTTT. Amino acids: CASSRPDRSNTEAFF.

The chain joins TRBV6-4 to TRBJ1-1; tentative D call: TRBD1 (6 bases). Germline CDR1 and CDR2: MRHNA and SNTAGT. This CDR3 contains 13 residues. V lost 6 bases to trimming and J lost 1 base, with 9 bases between them. This chain's CDR3 is CASRSQGNTEAFF. CDR3 sequence (DNA): TGTGCCAGCAGATCACAGGGGAACACTGAAGCTTTCTTT.

The chain couples TRBV3-1 (or the pseudogene TRBV3-2) to TRBJ1-4; D is unresolved. Germline-derived CDR1 and CDR2 are LGHDT and YNNKEL (reference sequence). This CDR3 has 14 amino acids. Trimming took off 0 bases at V and 7 bases at J, with 9 bases between the two ends. In DNA form, the CDR3 reads TGTGCCAGCAGCCAAGATGCGGGAGCTGAAAAACTGTTTTTT. Translating it yields CASSQDAGAEKLFF.

The chain links TRBV7-3 to TRBJ1-1, with a weak D call TRBD1 (5 bases). The CDR3 covers 13 residues. Germline loops: CDR1 SGHTA, CDR2 FQGTGA. Trimming left V 3 bases short and J 5 bases short, with 10 bases between. The CDR3 loop reads CASSFRSGTEAFF. CDR3 nucleotides: TGTGCCAGCAGCTTTCGATCAGGGACTGAAGCTTTCTTT.

The chain couples TRBV7-3 to TRBJ2-3; TRBD2 agrees at 7 bases. Germline V lookup: CDR1 SGHTA, CDR2 FQGTGA. CDR3 length: 15 residues. Losses at the gene ends were 4 bases for V and 2 bases for J; bases not matched to a gene: 6. Here the CDR3 reads CASSSKRGHTDTQYF. CDR3 DNA sequence: TGTGCCAGCAGCTCGAAGCGGGGCCACACAGATACGCAGTATTTT.

The chain has TRBV10-2 and TRBJ2-3; TRBD2 matches at 8 bases. Germline V gene lookup returns CDR1 WSHSY and CDR2 SAAADI. The CDR3 is 16 amino acids. The ends lost 6 bases at V and 3 bases at J; junction bases unmatched: 11. The CDR3 protein is CASRPPGLETTDTQYF. The CDR3 DNA follows: TGCGCCAGCAGGCCCCCGGGACTAGAAACTACAGATACGCAGTATTTT.

The chain combines TRBV6-2 or TRBV6-3 with TRBJ2-7; D perhaps matches TRBD1 (6 bases). Germline V gene sequence: CDR1 MNHEY, CDR2 SVGEGT. This CDR3 spans 13 amino acids. V was clipped by 5 bases and J by 6 bases, with 14 bases between them. CDR3 loop: CASSVGGPIEQYF. The CDR3 DNA is TGTGCCAGCAGTGTAGGGGGTCCGATCGAGCAGTACTTC.

Only one count was recorded for this clone. The chain couples TRBV5-5 to TRBJ2-7; TRBD2 matches 9 bases. This CDR3 spans 14 amino acids. Trimming cost V 4 bases and J 6 bases; bases outside gene matches: 8. Germline V lookup: CDR1 SGHKS, CDR2 YYEKEE (reference sequence). CDR3 region: CASSPGLAISEQYF. CDR3 sequence (DNA): TGTGCCAGCAGCCCCGGACTAGCGATATCCGAGCAGTACTTC.

V gene TRBV6-5 combines with J gene TRBJ1-1, with 7 bases aligning to TRBD1. Germline V gene lookup returns CDR1 MNHEY and CDR2 SVGAGI. CDR3 size: 15 residues. V was clipped by 2 bases and J by 4 bases; unmatched bases: 7. This CDR3 is CASSYETGSGTEAFF. DNA of the CDR3: TGTGCCAGCAGTTACGAGACAGGGTCGGGCACTGAAGCTTTCTTT.

The chain carries TRBV9 and TRBJ2-5; 7 bases are shared with TRBD1. Germline V gene lookup returns CDR1 SGDLS and CDR2 YYNGEE. CDR3 size: 15 residues. J gave up 4 bases and V 3 bases, and 9 bases lay outside the gene matches. Written as DNA, the CDR3 is TGTGCCAGCAGCGCAGGGGGTCTTTTAGGAGAGACCCAGTACTTC. It is translated as CASSAGGLLGETQYF.

The chain joins TRBV27 to TRBJ1-5, with 9 bases fitting TRBD1. The CDR3 covers 15 residues. Germline CDR1 and CDR2: MNHEY and SMNVEV (reference sequence). The V and J ends lost 2 bases and 6 bases, in that order; junction bases with no gene match: 5. In nucleotides, the CDR3 is TGTGCCAGCAGTTTAAATACAGGGGGCAGTCAGCCCCAGCATTTT. As protein: CASSLNTGGSQPQHF.

The rearrangement joins TRBV6-2 or TRBV6-3 to TRBJ1-1, with D possibly TRBD1 on 5 matching bases. The CDR3 totals 16 residues. Germline CDR1 and CDR2: MNHEY and SVGEGT. V lost 2 bases, J lost 1 base, and 14 bases lay in between. CDR3 amino acids: CASSYNPGRGNTEAFF. CDR3 coding DNA: TGTGCCAGCAGTTACAATCCAGGGAGGGGGAACACTGAAGCTTTCTTT.

V usage is TRBV4-1 and J usage is TRBJ2-7, with a weak D call TRBD2 (5 bases). The CDR3 totals 14 residues. The ends were cut back, 1 base at V and 2 bases at J, with 9 bases in the middle. The germline CDR1 and CDR2 sequences are MGHRA and YSYEKL. CDR3 bases: TGCGCCAGCAGCCAAGTTGAGGAGGCCTACGAGCAGTACTTC. Translated: CASSQVEEAYEQYF.

This clone has more than one count but fewer than ten. The rearrangement uses TRBV2 and TRBJ2-7, with TRBD1 identical over 8 bases. The CDR3 runs to 12 residues. The germline gives CDR1 SNHLY, CDR2 FYNNEI. Germline trimming cut 7 bases from V and 5 bases from J; bases unmatched to any gene: 4. The CDR3 DNA sequence: TGTGCCAGCACCCGGGACAGGAACGAGCAGTACTTC. Translating it yields CASTRDRNEQYF.

A few counts support this clone. The chain has TRBV4-1 and TRBJ1-2; D gene ambiguous. The CDR3 length is 15 residues. V shed 3 bases and J shed 2 bases, with 13 bases lying between them. Per the germline V gene, CDR1 is MGHRA and CDR2 is YSYEKL. The CDR3 sequence: CASSQGYTQNYGYTF. The CDR3 DNA follows: TGCGCCAGCAGCCAGGGCTATACACAGAACTATGGCTACACCTTC.

The chain has TRBV20-1 and TRBJ1-2, with a possible D match to TRBD1 (5 bases). The V gene's germline CDR1 is DFQATT and CDR2 SNEGSKA (reference sequence). V was shortened by 6 bases and J by 6 bases, with 17 bases between the two germline ends. The CDR3 loop spans 13 amino acids. The CDR3 nucleotides read TGCAGTGCCAGTCAGGGCTTGCAAGATGGCTACACCTTC. It yields the protein CSASQGLQDGYTF.

This chain links TRBV5-8 with TRBJ1-5; D is ambiguous. Germline-derived CDR1 and CDR2 are SGHTS and YDEGEE. The V end was cut by 5 bases, the J end by 2 bases, with 11 bases between. This CDR3 contains 14 residues. The CDR3 DNA follows: TGTGCCAGCAGATCCACACGGGGCAATCAGCCCCAGCATTTT. Amino acids: CASRSTRGNQPQHF.